This TCR beta chain was sequenced during a study of radiotherapy plus CTLA-4 blockade in lung cancer. The CDR3 is 19 residues long. The J segment lost 0 bases and the V segment lost 1 base, leaving 10 bases of the junction unmatched. The germline CDR1 and CDR2 sequences are SGHRS and YFSETQ. Libraries were prepared by immunoSEQ multiplex PCR; TCRdb keeps only in-frame clonotypes and omits some of them. The sample holds 85,000 to 100,000 clones, around 86% seen once. Sequencing was performed on peripheral blood, taken from a patient treated with radiotherapy plus ipilimumab. This TCR came from a human donor with non-small cell lung cancer that progressed on radiotherapy plus ipilimumab. The genes are TRBV5-1 and TRBJ2-7, with 13 bases fitting TRBD2. The CDR3 protein is CASSLRPGLAGDSSYEQYF. CDR3 bases: TGCGCCAGCAGCTTGAGGCCTGGACTAGCGGGAGACAGCTCCTACGAGCAGTACTTC.